This T cell receptor beta chain was obtained from a study of post-analysis software for immune sequencing data. Presence of unique molecular identifiers characterized the TCR beta cDNA libraries. The authors obtained 500,000 or so cDNA molecules from approximately 1 to 10 million T cells. One entry per CDR3 protein results from TCRdb running MiXCR on the PCR reads. The sample lists roughly 540,000 distinct CDR3 sequences, approximately 31% seen once, with approximately 5.4% in the top ten. General study results and limits: Relative to controls, patients had about five TRBV segments at higher frequency, with TRBV5-6, TRBV5-1 and TRBV20-1 among these. Multiple sclerosis was associated with a significant reduction in normalized Chao1 diversity relative to controls.

With regard to this clonotype: Its target is not known.

V was pared by 6 bases and J by 1 base, with 9 bases between. CDR1 is MNHNS, CDR2 SASEGT, per germline. The CDR3 contains 13 residues. The sequenced sample was blood. The receptor was isolated from a girl between 2 and 17 years old with multiple sclerosis. The V call is TRBV6-1, the J call TRBJ1-1; D is unresolved. The CDR3 loop is CASRAPGNTEAFF. CDR3 sequence (DNA): TGTGCCAGCAGGGCCCCAGGGAACACTGAAGCTTTCTTT.